The source of this T cell receptor beta chain is a study of CD8 T cells in Susac syndrome. cDNA came from roughly 0.53 to 1 ug RNA primed by random hexamers. Across 54 Vbeta and 13 Jbeta, TCR beta CDR3 was amplified with immunoSEQ multiplex PCR. TCRdb redid the calling of the immunoSEQ multiplex PCR reads with MiXCR, one entry per CDR3 protein. The sample consists of about 210,000 distinct CDR3 sequences, approximately 94% of them appearing once. Study-level results: The study acknowledged a relatively small number of individuals in its TCR sequencing and HLA analysis.

The CDR3 has 12 amino acids. CDR1 is LGHNA and CDR2 is YSLEER in the germline V gene. The ends were cut back, 4 bases at V and 7 bases at J, with 7 bases in the middle. As concerns this clonotype: The antigen is unknown.

This chain links TRBV4-3 with TRBJ2-2; maybe TRBD2 (6 bases). The sequence was collected from a human donor with Susac syndrome. The sample consisted of CD4+ T cells from PBMCs. The CDR3 DNA follows: TGCGCCAGCAGCCTCGGGGGCGGGGAGCTGTTTTTT. Protein product: CASSLGGGELFF.